Below, 6 T cell receptor beta chains from the same sample are listed, as sequenced in a study of T cell changes during pregnancy in multiple sclerosis. Repertoires were generated with immunoSEQ multiplex PCR, while TCRdb's copy carries only in-frame clones and drops some. The sample lists tens of thousands of clones, 92% occurring once. The sequencing here drew on peripheral blood, taken after pregnancy. These receptor sequences come from a female donor with multiple sclerosis, enrolled in a pregnancy study.

In DNA, the CDR3 is TGTGCCAGTACTGGACAGGGAAAAGGCTACACCTTC. Translation gives CASTGQGKGYTF. The J gene is TRBJ1-2, the V gene TRBV25-1, with 8 nucleotides matching TRBD1. The CDR3 extends over 12 amino acids. V was clipped by 9 bases and J by 8 bases; unmatched bases: 8. Germline CDR1 is MGHDK and CDR2 is SYGVNS.

This chain links TRBV18 with TRBJ2-3, with 7 positions matching TRBD2. CDR1 and CDR2 (germline): KGHSH, LQKENI. Trimming at V came to 6 bases and at J to 1 base, leaving 7 bases not matched to a gene. The CDR3 covers 15 residues. The chain's CDR3 is CASSRDYGGTDTQYF. The DNA of the CDR3 is TGTGCCAGCTCCCGGGACTATGGAGGCACAGATACGCAGTATTTT.

The chain carries TRBV5-5 and TRBJ1-5; TRBD1 agrees at 7 bases. This CDR3 contains 14 residues. Germline V CDR1 and CDR2: SGHKS, YYEKEE (reference sequence). Unmatched junction bases numbered 1, after V lost 2 bases and J lost 2 bases. The CDR3 protein is CASSFDRGNQPQHF. For the CDR3, the DNA is TGTGCCAGCAGCTTTGACAGGGGCAATCAGCCCCAGCATTTT.

The chain has TRBV19 and TRBJ2-6; 9 bases agree with TRBD1. Germline trimming cut 4 bases from V and 2 bases from J; bases unmatched to any gene: 0. This CDR3 has 15 amino acids. Germline values: CDR1 LNHDA, CDR2 SQIVND (reference sequence). CDR3 protein: CASSRTGAGANVLTF. In DNA, the CDR3 is TGTGCCAGTAGTAGGACAGGGGCTGGGGCCAACGTCCTGACTTTC. Full variable domain (outside the CDR3, taken from reference TRBV19 and TRBJ2-6): DGGITQSPKYLFRKEGQNVTLSCEQNLNHDAMYWYRQDPGQGLRLIYYSQIVNDFQKGDIAEGYSVSREKKESFPLTVTSAQKNPTAFYLCASSRTGAGANVLTFGAGSRLTVL.

The chain is built from TRBV9 and TRBJ1-4, with 7 bases aligning to TRBD1. The CDR3 runs to 18 residues. Germline V gene data show CDR1 as SGDLS and CDR2 as YYNGEE. With 4 bases clipped from V and 0 bases from J, the junction kept 12 bases outside the gene matches. The CDR3 loop reads CASSTGRDRKTTNEKLFF. The CDR3 coding sequence is TGTGCCAGCAGCACTGGCCGGGACAGAAAAACAACTAATGAAAAACTGTTTTTT. Variable domain in full (rest from reference TRBV9 and TRBJ1-4): DSGVTQTPKHLITATGQRVTLRCSPRSGDLSVYWYQQSLDQGLQFLIQYYNGEERAKGNILERFSAQQFPDLHSELNLSSLELGDSALYFCASSTGRDRKTTNEKLFFGSGTQLSVL.

The chain is built from TRBV6-5 and TRBJ1-1, with 8 positions matching TRBD1. The germline CDR1 and CDR2 sequences are MNHEY and SVGAGI. With 6 bases clipped from V and 0 bases from J, the junction kept 3 bases outside the gene matches. The CDR3 has 14 amino acids. CDR3 residues: CASRKTGVNTEAFF. In DNA form, the CDR3 reads TGTGCCAGCAGAAAGACAGGGGTGAACACTGAAGCTTTCTTT.